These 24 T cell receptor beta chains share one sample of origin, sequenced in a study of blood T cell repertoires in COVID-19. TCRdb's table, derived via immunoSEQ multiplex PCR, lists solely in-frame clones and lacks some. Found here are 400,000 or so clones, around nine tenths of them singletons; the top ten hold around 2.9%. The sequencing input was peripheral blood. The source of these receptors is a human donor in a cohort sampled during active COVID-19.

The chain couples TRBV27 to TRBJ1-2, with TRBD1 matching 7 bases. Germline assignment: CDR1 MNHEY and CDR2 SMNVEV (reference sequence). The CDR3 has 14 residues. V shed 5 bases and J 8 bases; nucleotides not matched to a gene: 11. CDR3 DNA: TGTGCCAGCAGTCCCTGGACAGGAGCGGTAGGCTACACCTTC. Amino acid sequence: CASSPWTGAVGYTF.

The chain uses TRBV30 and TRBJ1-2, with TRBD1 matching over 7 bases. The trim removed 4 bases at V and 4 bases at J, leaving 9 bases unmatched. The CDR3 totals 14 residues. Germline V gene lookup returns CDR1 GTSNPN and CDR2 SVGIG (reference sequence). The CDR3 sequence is CAWNPGQTFYGYTF. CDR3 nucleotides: TGTGCCTGGAATCCGGGACAGACCTTCTATGGCTACACCTTC.

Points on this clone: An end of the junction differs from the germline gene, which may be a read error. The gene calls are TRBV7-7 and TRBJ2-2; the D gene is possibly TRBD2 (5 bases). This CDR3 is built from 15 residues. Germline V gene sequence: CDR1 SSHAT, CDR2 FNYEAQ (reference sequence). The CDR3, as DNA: TGTGCTAGCAGCCCGTCCCCGTGGGAGACCGGGGAGCTGTTTTTT. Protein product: CASSPSPWETGELFF.

The DNA of the CDR3 is TGTGCCAGCAGTCCACTTCCTCTCGGGGATGAAAAACTGTTTTTT. Encoded protein: CASSPLPLGDEKLFF. This chain connects TRBV28 to TRBJ1-4; D remains unclear. The CDR3 is 15 residues long. Germline V CDR1 and CDR2: MDHEN, SYDVKM. V lost 5 bases and J 6 bases, leaving 16 bases between the germline ends.

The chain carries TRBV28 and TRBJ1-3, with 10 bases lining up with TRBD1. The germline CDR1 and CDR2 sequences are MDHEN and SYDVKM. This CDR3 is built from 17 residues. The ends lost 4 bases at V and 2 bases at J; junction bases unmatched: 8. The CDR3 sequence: CASSSDPGQGTGNTIYF. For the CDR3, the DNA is TGTGCCAGCAGTTCAGATCCGGGACAGGGGACTGGAAACACCATATATTTT.

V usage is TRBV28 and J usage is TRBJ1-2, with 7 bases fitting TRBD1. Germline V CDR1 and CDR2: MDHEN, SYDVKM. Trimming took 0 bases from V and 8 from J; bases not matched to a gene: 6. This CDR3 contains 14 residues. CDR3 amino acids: CASSLWEGARGYTF. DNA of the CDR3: TGTGCCAGCAGTTTATGGGAGGGGGCGCGGGGCTACACCTTC.

The CDR3 nucleotides are TGTGCCAGTAGTATGGGGGCCCGGGCTGGCTACACCTTC. It specifies CASSMGARAGYTF. The chain couples TRBV19 to TRBJ1-2; weak D call: TRBD1 (6 bases). Between the trimmed V and J ends, which lost 3 bases and 7 bases, there was a span of 12 bases. The germline V gene has CDR1 LNHDA and CDR2 SQIVND (reference sequence). The CDR3 has 13 amino acids.

The chain's CDR3 is CASSLDGGSHQEQYF. As DNA, the CDR3 is TGTGCCAGCAGCTTAGATGGCGGGAGCCACCAAGAGCAGTACTTC. The chain employs TRBV11-1 and TRBJ2-7, with 7 bases aligning to TRBD2. Germline V gene lookup returns CDR1 SGHAT and CDR2 FQDESV (reference sequence). The CDR3 is made up of 15 amino acids. After removal of 1 base from V and 7 bases from J, the junction contained 10 bases not matched to a gene.

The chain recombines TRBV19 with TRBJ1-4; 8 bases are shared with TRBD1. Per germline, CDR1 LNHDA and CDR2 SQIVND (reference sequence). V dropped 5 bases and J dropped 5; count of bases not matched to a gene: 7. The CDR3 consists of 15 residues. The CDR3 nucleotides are TGTGCCAGTAGTTCTCAGGGGGCGCGGAATGAAAAACTGTTTTTT. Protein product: CASSSQGARNEKLFF.

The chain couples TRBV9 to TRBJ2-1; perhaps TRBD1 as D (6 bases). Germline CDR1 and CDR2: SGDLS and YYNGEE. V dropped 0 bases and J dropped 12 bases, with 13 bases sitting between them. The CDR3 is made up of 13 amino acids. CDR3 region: CASSVGDTRAQFF. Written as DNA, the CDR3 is TGTGCCAGCAGCGTAGGGGACACGCGGGCGCAGTTCTTC.

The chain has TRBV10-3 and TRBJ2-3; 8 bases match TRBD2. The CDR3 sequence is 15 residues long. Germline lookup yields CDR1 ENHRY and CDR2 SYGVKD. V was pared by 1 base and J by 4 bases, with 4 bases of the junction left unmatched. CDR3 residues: CAISEFSGTSDTQYF. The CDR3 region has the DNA TGTGCCATCAGTGAGTTTAGCGGGACCTCAGATACGCAGTATTTT.

The CDR3 nucleotides are TGTGCCAGCAACTTTCCGGGACAGTTAGAGACCCAGTACTTC. It specifies CASNFPGQLETQYF. The chain is built from TRBV28 and TRBJ2-5; 7 nucleotides agree with TRBD1. CDR1 and CDR2 (germline): MDHEN, SYDVKM. This CDR3 region has 14 residues. V lost 7 bases and J lost 4; bases outside the gene matches: 9.

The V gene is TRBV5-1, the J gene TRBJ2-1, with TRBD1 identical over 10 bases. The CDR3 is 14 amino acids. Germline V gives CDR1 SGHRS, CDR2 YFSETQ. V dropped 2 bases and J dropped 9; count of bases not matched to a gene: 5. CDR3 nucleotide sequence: TGCGCCAGCAGCTTCGACAGGGGGCGGGGTGAGCAGTTCTTC. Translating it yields CASSFDRGRGEQFF. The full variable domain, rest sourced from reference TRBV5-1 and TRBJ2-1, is KAGVTQTPRYLIKTRGQQVTLSCSPISGHRSVSWYQQTPGQGLQFLFEYFSETQRNKGNFPGRFSGRQFSNSRSEMNVSTLELGDSALYLCASSFDRGRGEQFFGPGTRLTVL.

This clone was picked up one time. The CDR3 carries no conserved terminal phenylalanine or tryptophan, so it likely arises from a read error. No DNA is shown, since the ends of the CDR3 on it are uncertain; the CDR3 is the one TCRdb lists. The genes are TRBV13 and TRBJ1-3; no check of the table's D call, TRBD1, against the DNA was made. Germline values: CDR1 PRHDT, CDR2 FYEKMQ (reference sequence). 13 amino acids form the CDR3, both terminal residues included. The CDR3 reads CASSLGPTGIFLI.

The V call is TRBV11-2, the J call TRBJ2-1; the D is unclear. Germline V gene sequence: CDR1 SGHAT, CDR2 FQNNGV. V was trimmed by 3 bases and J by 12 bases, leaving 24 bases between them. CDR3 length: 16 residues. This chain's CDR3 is CASSLTEVAGSLGQFF. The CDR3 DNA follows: TGTGCCAGCAGCTTGACCGAGGTTGCCGGGTCCCTTGGGCAGTTCTTC.

CDR3 amino acids: CASSIPGQGVADTQYF. CDR3 coding DNA: TGTGCCAGTAGTATCCCGGGACAGGGGGTCGCAGATACGCAGTATTTT. This chain uses TRBV19 with TRBJ2-3; the match to TRBD1 covers 11 bases. The germline CDR1 and CDR2 sequences are LNHDA and SQIVND (reference sequence). Germline trimming cut 3 bases from V and 4 bases from J; bases unmatched to any gene: 6. The CDR3 sequence is 16 residues long.

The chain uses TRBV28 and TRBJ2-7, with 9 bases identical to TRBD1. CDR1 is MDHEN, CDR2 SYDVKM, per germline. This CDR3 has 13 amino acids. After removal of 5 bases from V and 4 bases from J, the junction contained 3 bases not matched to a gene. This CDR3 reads CASSQDRGYEQYF. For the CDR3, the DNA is TGTGCCAGCAGTCAGGACAGGGGTTACGAGCAGTACTTC. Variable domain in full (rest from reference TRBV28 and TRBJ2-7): DVKVTQSSRYLVKRTGEKVFLECVQDMDHENMFWYRQDPGLGLRLIYFSYDVKMKEKGDIPEGYSVSREKKERFSLILESASTNQTSMYLCASSQDRGYEQYFGPGTRLTVT.

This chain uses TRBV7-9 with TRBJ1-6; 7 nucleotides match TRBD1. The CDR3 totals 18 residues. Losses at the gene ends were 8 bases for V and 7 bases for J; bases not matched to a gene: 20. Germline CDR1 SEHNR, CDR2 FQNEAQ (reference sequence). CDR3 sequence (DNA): TGTGCCAGCGCACAACCCTCGGGACAGCTAAGGGCGAATTCACCCCTCCACTTT. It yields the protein CASAQPSGQLRANSPLHF.

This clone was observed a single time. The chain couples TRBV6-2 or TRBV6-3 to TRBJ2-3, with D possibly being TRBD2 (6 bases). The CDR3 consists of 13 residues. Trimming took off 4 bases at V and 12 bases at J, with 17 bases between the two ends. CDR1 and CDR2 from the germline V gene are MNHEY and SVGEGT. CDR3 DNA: TGTGCCAGCAGTTTTAGGGGACTGGACGATCAGTATTTT. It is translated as CASSFRGLDDQYF.

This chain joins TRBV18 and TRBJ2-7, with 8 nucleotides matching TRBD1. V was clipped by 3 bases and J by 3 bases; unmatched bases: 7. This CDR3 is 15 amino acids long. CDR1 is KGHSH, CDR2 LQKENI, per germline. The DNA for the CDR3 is TGTGCCAGCTCACCCAGGACAGGGAGCTTCTACGAGCAGTACTTC. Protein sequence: CASSPRTGSFYEQYF.

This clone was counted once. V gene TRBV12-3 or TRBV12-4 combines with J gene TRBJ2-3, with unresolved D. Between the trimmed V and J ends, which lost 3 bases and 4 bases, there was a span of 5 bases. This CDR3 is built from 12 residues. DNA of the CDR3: TGTGCCAGCAGTTTTCTCGCAGATACGCAGTATTTT. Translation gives CASSFLADTQYF.

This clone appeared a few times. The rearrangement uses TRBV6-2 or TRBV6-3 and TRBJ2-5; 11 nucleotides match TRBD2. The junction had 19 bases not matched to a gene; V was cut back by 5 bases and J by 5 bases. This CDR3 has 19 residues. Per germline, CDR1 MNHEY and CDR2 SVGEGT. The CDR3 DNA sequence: TGTGCCAGCAGTCCGCCCGGGACTAGCGGCAGAAGGTTCTCGGAGACCCAGTACTTC. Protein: CASSPPGTSGRRFSETQYF.

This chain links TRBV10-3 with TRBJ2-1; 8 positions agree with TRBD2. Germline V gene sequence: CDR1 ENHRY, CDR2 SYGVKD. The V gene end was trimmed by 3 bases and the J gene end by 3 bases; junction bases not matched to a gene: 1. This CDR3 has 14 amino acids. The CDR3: CAISEAGVYNEQFF. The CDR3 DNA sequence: TGTGCCATCAGTGAAGCGGGAGTCTACAATGAGCAGTTCTTC.

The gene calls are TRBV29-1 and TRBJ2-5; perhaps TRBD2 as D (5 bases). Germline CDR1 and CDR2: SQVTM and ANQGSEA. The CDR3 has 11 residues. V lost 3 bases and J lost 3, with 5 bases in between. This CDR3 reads CSVEREETQYF. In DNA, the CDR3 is TGCAGCGTTGAGAGGGAAGAGACCCAGTACTTC. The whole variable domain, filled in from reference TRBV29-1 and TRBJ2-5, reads SAVISQKPSRDICQRGTSLTIQCQVDSQVTMMFWYRQQPGQSLTLIATANQGSEATYESGFVIDKFPISRPNLTFSTLTVSNMSPEDSSIYLCSVEREETQYFGPGTRLLVL.